The 10 T cell receptor beta chains listed next were all sequenced from one sample in a study of technical replicates of blood from four donors. Here immunoSEQ multiplex PCR was the method, and the copy in TCRdb shows in-frame clones only, minus some. The table has about 93,000 clones, around 96% seen once. The source material was T cells isolated from PBMCs. The receptors were gathered from a human donor in good health.

V is TRBV28 and J is TRBJ2-7, with 10 bases aligning to TRBD2. The CDR3 totals 12 residues. The germline V gene has CDR1 MDHEN and CDR2 SYDVKM. CDR3 amino acids: CTSGAFLYEQYF. The DNA for the CDR3 is TGTACTAGCGGGGCTTTCCTCTACGAGCAGTACTTC.

This chain links TRBV19 with TRBJ2-1, with 7 bases matching TRBD1. This CDR3 region has 15 residues. Germline V CDR1 and CDR2: LNHDA, SQIVND (reference sequence). The V and J ends lost 3 bases and 9 bases, in that order; junction bases with no gene match: 11. The CDR3 sequence is CASSIDRAMTGEQFF. CDR3 DNA: TGTGCCAGTAGTATCGACAGGGCGATGACCGGTGAGCAGTTCTTC.

This rearrangement joins TRBV29-1 to TRBJ2-3, with a possible D match to TRBD1 (5 bases). Germline CDR1 is SQVTM and CDR2 is ANQGSEA. This CDR3 contains 14 residues. The germline V and J ends were trimmed by 6 bases and 2 bases, with 15 bases remaining between them. CDR3 sequence (DNA): TGCAGCGTCCGAATCGGACATTCCACAGATACGCAGTATTTT. The encoded protein is CSVRIGHSTDTQYF.

The table lists this clone with a count of one. The chain uses TRBV27 and TRBJ2-3, with TRBD2 identical over 8 bases. The germline V gene has CDR1 MNHEY and CDR2 SMNVEV (reference sequence). The CDR3 is 17 residues long. The V segment lost 3 bases and the J segment 4 bases; nucleotides outside the gene matches: 12. CDR3 residues: CASSFRAGGMLPDTQYF. DNA for the CDR3: TGTGCCAGCAGTTTTCGGGCGGGAGGAATGTTACCAGATACGCAGTATTTT.

The chain has TRBV6-5 and TRBJ2-7, with 9 bases identical to TRBD2. The CDR3 contains 15 residues. J gave up 2 bases and V 2 bases, and 4 bases lay outside the gene matches. Germline V gene sequence: CDR1 MNHEY, CDR2 SVGAGI. CDR3 bases: TGTGCCAGCAGTTACCTTACTAGCGGGCCCTACGAGCAGTACTTC. Encoded protein: CASSYLTSGPYEQYF.

V gene TRBV13 combines with J gene TRBJ2-7, with TRBD2 as a possible D gene (5 bases). The CDR3 loop spans 14 amino acids. The V and J ends lost 5 bases and 5 bases respectively, with 16 bases between them. CDR1 is PRHDT and CDR2 is FYEKMQ in the germline V gene (reference sequence). CDR3 coding DNA: TGTGCCAGCAGCCCGGGATCAGGCCACCACGAGCAGTACTTC. Amino acid sequence: CASSPGSGHHEQYF.

The V and J genes are TRBV2 and TRBJ1-1; D is possibly TRBD1 (6 bases). The CDR3 spans 14 residues. V lost 6 bases, J lost 7 bases, and 18 bases lay in between. Germline V gene lookup returns CDR1 SNHLY and CDR2 FYNNEI. The CDR3 spells CASRGQTPLLEAFF. The CDR3 DNA sequence: TGTGCCAGCAGAGGACAGACCCCTCTACTTGAAGCTTTCTTT.

The chain combines TRBV7-9 with TRBJ1-4; the match to TRBD1 covers 8 bases. With 5 bases clipped from V and 7 bases from J, the junction kept 0 bases outside the gene matches. Germline lookup yields CDR1 SEHNR and CDR2 FQNEAQ (reference sequence). The CDR3 has 12 amino acids. The CDR3 bases are TGTGCCAGCAGCACAGGGGGTGAAAAACTGTTTTTT. As protein: CASSTGGEKLFF.

The chain has TRBV9 and TRBJ1-3; D is unresolved. The CDR3 totals 15 residues. Trimming cost V 3 bases and J 0 bases, with 10 bases left between them. The V gene's germline CDR1 is SGDLS and CDR2 YYNGEE. The CDR3 sequence: CASSGGGGSGNTIYF. The CDR3 DNA is TGTGCCAGCAGCGGAGGAGGCGGCTCTGGAAACACCATATATTTT.

This clone was seen ten or more times. This sequence joins TRBV2 and TRBJ2-1, with TRBD2 identical over 10 bases. Trimming cost V 6 bases and J 2 bases; bases outside gene matches: 7. There are 16 residues in the CDR3. CDR1 SNHLY and CDR2 FYNNEI come from the germline V gene. CDR3 in DNA: TGTGCCAGCAGCGAATGGACTAGCGGCGCCTACAATGAGCAGTTCTTC. It is translated as CASSEWTSGAYNEQFF.